These 12 T cell receptor beta chains share one sample of origin, sequenced in a study of T cell repertoires in cytomegalovirus infection. TCRdb reprocessed the reads via MiXCR and lists one record per CDR3 protein. Among roughly 860,000 distinct CDR3 sequences listed, 32% were seen once. These receptors have no known antigen. The sequencing here drew on cultured CD8+ T cells from PBMCs, taken from culture after CMV antigen stimulation. These receptors all stem from a human donor in good health (CMV status not recorded). Some clones in this sample may be carry-over from other donors' samples.

This clonotype turned up a few times. The CDR3 sequence: CASKRQGNIQYF. Written as DNA, the CDR3 is TGTGCCAGCAAACGACAGGGAAACATTCAGTACTTC. V gene TRBV12-3 or TRBV12-4 combines with J gene TRBJ2-4; 7 bases are shared with TRBD1. V was clipped by 7 bases and J by 6 bases; unmatched bases: 3. The CDR3 has 12 amino acids.

This clonotype occurred a few times. The chain is built from TRBV12-3 or TRBV12-4 and TRBJ2-5; tentative D call: TRBD1 (6 bases). This CDR3 is 14 amino acids long. With 1 base removed from V and 4 bases from J, the gap between germline ends came to 10 bases. The CDR3 here is CASSLEGVPETQYF. Here the CDR3 DNA reads TGTGCCAGCAGTTTAGAGGGGGTCCCAGAGACCCAGTACTTC.

This clonotype has a handful of counts. Here the CDR3 reads CASSSGTGGYTGELFF. For the CDR3, the DNA is TGTGCCAGCAGCTCAGGGACAGGGGGCTACACCGGGGAGCTGTTTTTT. The chain uses TRBV7-9 and TRBJ2-2; 12 bases line up with TRBD1. The CDR3 has 16 residues. V gave up 4 bases and J gave up 3 bases; unmatched junction bases: 3. Germline assignment: CDR1 SEHNR and CDR2 FQNEAQ (reference sequence).

This clonotype was counted many times. The rearrangement links TRBV7-8 to TRBJ2-2; D perhaps matches TRBD2 (5 bases). Germline-derived CDR1 and CDR2 are SGHVS and FQNEAQ. Between the trimmed V and J ends, which lost 7 bases and 6 bases, there was a span of 18 bases. The CDR3 runs 15 residues. CDR3 in amino acids: CASTVYGEVAGELFF. The CDR3 DNA follows: TGTGCCAGCACCGTCTACGGGGAAGTCGCCGGGGAGCTGTTTTTT.

This chain uses TRBV5-4 with TRBJ2-7; D possibly matches TRBD1 or TRBD2 (5 bases each). Germline CDR1 SGHNT, CDR2 YYREEE (reference sequence). The CDR3 length is 14 residues. V was cut by 4 bases and J by 0 bases, with 11 bases left in between. CDR3 protein: CASSTGPSSYEQYV. The CDR3 coding sequence is TGTGCCAGCAGCACGGGACCAAGCTCCTACGAGCAGTACGTC.

Only a few counts were recorded for this clonotype. The chain recombines TRBV9 with TRBJ1-2; no firm D call. Per germline, CDR1 SGDLS and CDR2 YYNGEE. With 4 bases removed from V and 8 bases from J, the gap between germline ends came to 12 bases. The CDR3 is made up of 12 amino acids. The CDR3 here is CASSRRSGGYTF. The CDR3 nucleotides are TGTGCCAGCAGCCGGAGGAGCGGGGGCTACACCTTC.

The J gene is TRBJ1-2, the V gene TRBV2, with 7 nucleotides matching TRBD1. Germline assignment: CDR1 SNHLY and CDR2 FYNNEI. This CDR3 contains 13 residues. V lost 3 bases and J lost 4; bases outside the gene matches: 2. The CDR3 loop reads CASSDDRAYGYTF. Here the CDR3 DNA reads TGTGCCAGCAGTGACGACAGGGCCTATGGCTACACCTTC.

J is TRBJ2-7 and V is TRBV6-1; 9 bases agree with TRBD1. After removal of 6 bases from V and 5 bases from J, the junction contained 8 bases not matched to a gene. This CDR3 is built from 14 residues. Looked up from germline, CDR1 is MNHNS and CDR2 is SASEGT. DNA of the CDR3: TGTGCCAGCAGCGACAGGGGGTTTGCGGACGAGCAGTACGTC. It specifies CASSDRGFADEQYV.

The chain carries TRBV12-3 or TRBV12-4 and TRBJ1-2; D is perhaps TRBD1 (5 bases). The CDR3 covers 14 residues. Trimming cost V 5 bases and J 0 bases, with 10 bases left between them. The CDR3 DNA is TGTGCCAGCAGTCAAGGGGTTGCTAACTATGGCTACACCTTC. The encoded protein is CASSQGVANYGYTF.

The gene calls are TRBV19 and TRBJ2-3; D ambiguous. Germline V lookup: CDR1 LNHDA, CDR2 SQIVND (reference sequence). The V end was cut by 5 bases, the J end by 1 base, with 16 bases between. CDR3 length: 16 residues. The CDR3 here is CASSSEGPGGTDTQYF. The CDR3 bases are TGTGCCAGTAGTTCCGAAGGACCTGGGGGCACAGATACGCAGTATTTT. Supplemented by reference TRBV19 and TRBJ2-3, the full variable domain reads DGGITQSPKYLFRKEGQNVTLSCEQNLNHDAMYWYRQDPGQGLRLIYYSQIVNDFQKGDIAEGYSVSREKKESFPLTVTSAQKNPTAFYLCASSSEGPGGTDTQYFGPGTRLTVL.

The table lists this clonotype with a few counts. This sequence joins TRBV7-9 and TRBJ2-5; D gene uncertain. This CDR3 region has 14 residues. V gave up 1 base and J gave up 0 bases, with 6 bases separating them. Germline V gene data show CDR1 as SEHNR and CDR2 as FQNEAQ (reference sequence). CDR3 nucleotide sequence: TGTGCCAGCAGCTTAGATCCCCACCAAGAGACCCAGTACTTC. This gives the protein CASSLDPHQETQYF. Full variable domain (rest looked up from reference TRBV7-9 and TRBJ2-5): DTGVSQNPRHKITKRGQNVTFRCDPISEHNRLYWYRQTLGQGPEFLTYFQNEAQLEKSRLLSDRFSAERPKGSFSTLEIQRTEQGDSAMYLCASSLDPHQETQYFGPGTRLLVL.

In this sample, this clonotype turned up many times. The rearrangement uses TRBV7-9 and TRBJ2-4, with 12 bases aligning to TRBD1. Trimming took 4 bases from V and 5 from J; bases not matched to a gene: 6. Germline CDR1 and CDR2: SEHNR and FQNEAQ (reference sequence). CDR3 length: 16 amino acids. This CDR3 reads CASSSPGQGAENIQYF. The CDR3 DNA reads as TGTGCCAGCAGCTCGCCGGGACAGGGGGCTGAAAACATTCAGTACTTC.